A selection of T cell receptor beta chains follows, all from one sample in a study of T-cell reconstitution after alpha-beta-depleted transplantation in children. MiXCR, applied by TCRdb to the PCR reads, yields one record per CDR3 protein. The sample carries about 460,000 distinct CDR3 sequences, around an eighth recorded once. The sample in question was PBMCs from the stem cell graft donor, obtained from the stem cell graft. Receptors were obtained from a human donor who donated a stem cell graft to a child with combined immunodeficiency. The CDR3 runs from the conserved cysteine through the conserved F or W. The D gene is left open where the match is weak. Expanded clones are given a class, and other clones once, few, many or no size at all.

j_call	v_call	clone_size	d_call	cdr3_nt	cdr3_aa
TRBJ2-5	TRBV7-9	few	NA	TGTGCCAGCAGCTTCGCCGGGAGCCAAGAGACCCAGTACTTC	CASSFAGSQETQYF
TRBJ1-2	TRBV6-2/TRBV6-3	NA	NA	TGTGCCAGCACCGGTGGGGCCGATGGTGGCTACACCTTC	CASTGGADGGYTF
TRBJ2-1	TRBV24-1	NA	TRBD2	TGTGCCACCAGTGGGGCTAGCGGGAGGGCCTACAATGAGCAGTTCTTC	CATSGASGRAYNEQFF
TRBJ2-3	TRBV7-2	many	TRBD2	TGTGCCAGCAGCTTCGGGGGGACAGATACGCAGTATTTT	CASSFGGTDTQYF
TRBJ2-5	TRBV28	many	TRBD1	TGTGCCAGCAGTTTACCGGACAGGGGGCAAGAGACCCAGTACTTC	CASSLPDRGQETQYF
TRBJ1-1	TRBV28	few	TRBD1	TGTGCCAGCAGTAAAGGGACAGGGGATCGCAACACTGAAGCTTTCTTT	CASSKGTGDRNTEAFF
TRBJ2-1	TRBV6-5	many	TRBD2	TGTGCCAGCAGTTACTCCCAAGCGGGAGGGTACAATGAGCAGTTCTTC	CASSYSQAGGYNEQFF
TRBJ1-2	TRBV28	few	NA	TGTGCCAGCTCGGAAGGGACAACCCTCACAACTAACTATGGCTACACCTTC	CASSEGTTLTTNYGYTF
TRBJ2-5	TRBV12-3/TRBV12-4	NA	TRBD2	TGTGCCAGCAGTTTTGGGTACAGCGGGGGGACCGGCCAAGAGACCCAGTACTTC	CASSFGYSGGTGQETQYF
TRBJ2-1	TRBV2	NA	TRBD1	TGTGCCAGCAGTCTTACAGGGGAGCCCTACAATGAGCAGTTCTTC	CASSLTGEPYNEQFF
TRBJ2-7	TRBV6-2/TRBV6-3	many	TRBD1	TGTGCCAGCAGAGCCCCGGACAGGGGAAGCTACGAGCAGTACTTC	CASRAPDRGSYEQYF
TRBJ2-7	TRBV7-6	many	NA	TGTGCCAGCAGCTTAGGGACGCGGGAGCAGTACTTC	CASSLGTREQYF
TRBJ2-5	TRBV20-1	few	TRBD2	TGCAGTGCTAGAGGCGGTCGGAGCGGGGGCCCCCCCGAGACCCAGTACTTC	CSARGGRSGGPPETQYF
TRBJ2-1	TRBV11-2	NA	NA	TGTGCCAGCAGCTTAGGAGCGTTACAGGATAGCTCCTACAATGAGCAGTTCTTC	CASSLGALQDSSYNEQFF
TRBJ2-4	TRBV9	NA	NA	TGTGCCAGCAGCGGACAAATGGCAAACATTCAGTACTTC	CASSGQMANIQYF
TRBJ2-2	TRBV4-3	NA	TRBD2	TGCGCCAGCGGACTTCTAGCGGGGGTCACCGGGGAGCTGTTTTTT	CASGLLAGVTGELFF
TRBJ1-5	TRBV4-2	few	NA	TGTGCCAGCAGCCAAGGGTGGCATCAGCCCCAGCATTTT	CASSQGWHQPQHF
TRBJ2-2	TRBV4-3	many	TRBD1	TGCGCCAGCAGCCAAGATCAGGGACAGGGGTACACCGGGGAGCTGTTTTTT	CASSQDQGQGYTGELFF
TRBJ2-7	TRBV30	NA	NA	TGTGCCTGGAGTGTAGGTCGAACAGGGAGTCGGTCCGAGCAGTACTTC	CAWSVGRTGSRSEQYF
TRBJ1-1	TRBV29-1	few	NA	TGCAGCGTCGAACGGGGGGCGCAGACTGAAGCTTTCTTT	CSVERGAQTEAFF
TRBJ1-5	TRBV18	few	TRBD1	TGTGCCAGCTCACCAGGGACAGGGAGTCAGCCCCAGCATTTT	CASSPGTGSQPQHF
TRBJ1-1	TRBV10-3	NA	TRBD1	TGTGCCATCAGTCTGACAGGGATGAACACTGAAGCTTTCTTT	CAISLTGMNTEAFF
TRBJ2-1	TRBV29-1	NA	TRBD1	TGCAGCGTAGCACTCACAGGGGGCTTATCGTTCTTC	CSVALTGGLSFF
TRBJ2-3	TRBV7-6	NA	NA	TGTGCCAGCAGCTTAAGCGGCGGGGTCTCAGATACGCAGTATTTT	CASSLSGGVSDTQYF
TRBJ2-3	TRBV7-6	few	NA	TGTGCCAGCAGCCTTACTACCGCGGCCCCGGTGGCAGATACGCAGTATTTT	CASSLTTAAPVADTQYF
TRBJ2-1	TRBV5-1	few	TRBD1	TGCGCCAGCAGCTTGGCCGACAGGGGGCCTTACAATGAGCAGTTCTTC	CASSLADRGPYNEQFF
TRBJ2-7	TRBV5-5	many	TRBD1	TGTGCCAGCAGCCCAACCCCGGGACAGCGCCTAGGGGACGAGCAGTACTTC	CASSPTPGQRLGDEQYF
TRBJ2-7	TRBV7-2	few	NA	TGTGCCAGCAGCTTTTATCACGTGAGAGGCTCCTACGAGCAGTACTTC	CASSFYHVRGSYEQYF
TRBJ2-7	TRBV30	NA	NA	TGTGCCTGGAGTCACACCTACGAGCAGTACTTC	CAWSHTYEQYF
TRBJ2-3	TRBV29-1	few	NA	TGCAGCGTTGATCAGGGGGATACGCAGTATTTT	CSVDQGDTQYF
TRBJ1-2	TRBV6-2/TRBV6-3	few	TRBD1	TGTGCCAGCAGGAATCAGGGGGCTAACTATGGCTACACCTTC	CASRNQGANYGYTF
TRBJ2-1	TRBV18	few	NA	TGTGCCAGCTCACCGGACGTGGACTCTAGCTCCTACAATGAGCAGTTCTTC	CASSPDVDSSSYNEQFF
TRBJ2-1	TRBV4-3	few	NA	TGCGCCAGCAGCCAAGGCAGGGGCGCTTGGAATGAGCAGTTCTTC	CASSQGRGAWNEQFF
TRBJ2-7	TRBV4-3	many	TRBD2	TGCGCCAGCAGCCAAGTGTCCTCCGGGGGGTACGAGCAGTACTTC	CASSQVSSGGYEQYF
TRBJ2-4	TRBV5-4	many	TRBD2	TGTGCCAGCGGTATGACTAGCGGGGGAAAAAACATTCAGTACTTC	CASGMTSGGKNIQYF
TRBJ2-3	TRBV5-1	NA	TRBD2	TGCGCCAGCAGCTTGGATCCTCCGGGACTAGCGGGGGCTGGGGATACGCAGTATTTT	CASSLDPPGLAGAGDTQYF
TRBJ2-1	TRBV27	many	NA	TGTGCCAGCAGTTTATCCCCCCTCCCAGGCCGAGAGAATGAGCAGTTCTTC	CASSLSPLPGRENEQFF
TRBJ1-2	TRBV14	few	TRBD1	TGTGCCAGCAGCCACAGCTTGGACAGGTTGAATGGCTACACCTTC	CASSHSLDRLNGYTF
TRBJ2-4	TRBV12-3/TRBV12-4	NA	TRBD2	TGTGCCAGCAGTCCGGCGGGGGGGAAGATATACTTC	CASSPAGGKIYF
TRBJ1-2	TRBV29-1	few	NA	TGCAGCGTTGAAACCCTCTATGGCTACACCTTC	CSVETLYGYTF
TRBJ2-1	TRBV29-1	few	NA	TGCAGCGTTGAAGTAGGGGCGAGGGATGAGCAGTTCTTC	CSVEVGARDEQFF
TRBJ2-7	TRBV6-5	few	NA	TGTGCCAGCAGTTACTTATCCCCGGGAGCCAGCGACGAGCAGTACTTC	CASSYLSPGASDEQYF
TRBJ2-7	TRBV6-4	NA	TRBD2	TGTGCCAGCAGTGAACGGGAGCGGGAAGGCTACGAGCAGTACTTC	CASSEREREGYEQYF